This T cell receptor (beta chain) came from a study of blood T cells in healthy people across ages. This clonotype was seen a few times. Its antigen remains unknown. A read error may produce the germline difference seen at one junction end. Study results and limitations: Naive CD4+ cells and diversity were both higher in long-lived donors than in aged donors. No conclusive comparison of naive versus antigen-experienced cells was possible with unsorted PBMCs. The diversity estimates, figures obtained from one million T cells, were considered underestimates.

A sample-barcoded 5' primer and a J-beta primer mix were used in a second PCR of about 6 to 12 cycles. TCRdb analysed the 5' RACE reads with MiXCR anew, one entry per CDR3 protein. The sample records approximately 1.5 million distinct CDR3 sequences, about 45% being singletons. This sequence was found in a woman under 30 in good health. What was sequenced was blood.

CDR3 protein: CVSSLMGSSYNSPLHF. CDR3 DNA: TGTGTCAGCAGTTTAATGGGCAGCTCCTATAATTCACCCCTCCACTTT. The V call is TRBV27, the J call TRBJ1-6; D unclear. The CDR3 runs to 16 residues. The germline gives CDR1 MNHEY, CDR2 SMNVEV (reference sequence).